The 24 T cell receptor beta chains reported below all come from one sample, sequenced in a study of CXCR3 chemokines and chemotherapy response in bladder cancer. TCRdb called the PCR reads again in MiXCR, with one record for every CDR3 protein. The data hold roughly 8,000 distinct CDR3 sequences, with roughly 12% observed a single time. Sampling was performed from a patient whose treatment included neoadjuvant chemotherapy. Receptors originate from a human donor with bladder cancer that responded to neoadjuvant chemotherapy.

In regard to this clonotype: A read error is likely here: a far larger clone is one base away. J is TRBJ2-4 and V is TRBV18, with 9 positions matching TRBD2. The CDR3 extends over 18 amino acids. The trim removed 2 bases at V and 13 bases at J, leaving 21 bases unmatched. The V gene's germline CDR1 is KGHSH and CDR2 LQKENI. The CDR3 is CASSPLPLAGPSYNEQYF. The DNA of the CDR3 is TGTGCCAGCTCACCATTACCCCTAGCGGGGCCATCCTACAATGAGCAGTACTTC.

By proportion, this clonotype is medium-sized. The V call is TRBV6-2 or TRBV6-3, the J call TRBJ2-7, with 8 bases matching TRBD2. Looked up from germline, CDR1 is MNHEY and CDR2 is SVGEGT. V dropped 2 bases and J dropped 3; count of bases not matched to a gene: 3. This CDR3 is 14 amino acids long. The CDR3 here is CASSYGTSGYEQYF. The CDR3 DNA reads TGTGCCAGCAGTTACGGTACTAGCGGCTACGAGCAGTACTTC.

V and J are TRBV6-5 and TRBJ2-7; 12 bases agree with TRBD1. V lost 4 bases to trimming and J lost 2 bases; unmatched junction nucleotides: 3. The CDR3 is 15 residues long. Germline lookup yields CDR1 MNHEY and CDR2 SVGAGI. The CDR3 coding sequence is TGTGCCAGCAGTTCTGGGACAGGGGGCCCCTACGAGCAGTACTTC. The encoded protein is CASSSGTGGPYEQYF.

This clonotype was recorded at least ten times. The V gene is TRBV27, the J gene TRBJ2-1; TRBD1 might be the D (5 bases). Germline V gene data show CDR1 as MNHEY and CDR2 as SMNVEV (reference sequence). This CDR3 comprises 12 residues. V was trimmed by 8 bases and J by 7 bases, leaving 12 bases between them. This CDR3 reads CASRTYGNEQFF. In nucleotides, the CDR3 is TGTGCCAGCCGGACATACGGTAATGAGCAGTTCTTC.

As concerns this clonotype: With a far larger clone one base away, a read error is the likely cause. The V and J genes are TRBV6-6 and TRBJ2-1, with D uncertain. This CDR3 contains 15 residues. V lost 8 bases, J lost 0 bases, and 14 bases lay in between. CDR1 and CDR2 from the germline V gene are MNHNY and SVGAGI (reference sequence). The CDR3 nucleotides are TGTGCCAGCGGTGAAAGCCCCAGCTCCTACAATGAGCAGTTCTTC. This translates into CASGESPSSYNEQFF.

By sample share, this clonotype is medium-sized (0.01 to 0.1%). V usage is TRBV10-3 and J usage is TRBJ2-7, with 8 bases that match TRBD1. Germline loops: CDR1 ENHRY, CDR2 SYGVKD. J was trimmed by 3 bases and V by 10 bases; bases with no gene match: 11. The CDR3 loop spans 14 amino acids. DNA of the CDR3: TGTGCCACCTTGGGCGGACAGGGAAACTACGAGCAGTACTTC. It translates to CATLGGQGNYEQYF.

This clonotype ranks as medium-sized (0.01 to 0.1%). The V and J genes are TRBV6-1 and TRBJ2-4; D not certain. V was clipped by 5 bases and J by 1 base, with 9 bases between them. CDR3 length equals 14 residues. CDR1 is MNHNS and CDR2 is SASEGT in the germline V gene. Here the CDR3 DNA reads TGTGCCAGCAGTTCCGGGTGGGCCAAAAACATTCAGTACTTC. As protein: CASSSGWAKNIQYF.

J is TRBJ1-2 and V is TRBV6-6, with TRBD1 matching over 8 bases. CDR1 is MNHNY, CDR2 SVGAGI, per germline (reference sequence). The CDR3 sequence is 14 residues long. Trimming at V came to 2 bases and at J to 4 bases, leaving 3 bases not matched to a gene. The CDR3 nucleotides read TGTGCCAGCAGTTACCCGGGACAGGTCTATGGCTACACCTTC. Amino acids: CASSYPGQVYGYTF.

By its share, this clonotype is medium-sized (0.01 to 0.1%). CDR3 sequence reads: CASSMGGGNEQFF. As DNA, the CDR3 is TGTGCCAGTAGTATGGGGGGAGGGAATGAGCAGTTCTTC. The chain couples TRBV19 to TRBJ2-1; 7 nucleotides agree with TRBD2. CDR1 LNHDA and CDR2 SQIVND come from the germline V gene (reference sequence). This CDR3 is built from 13 residues. V was clipped by 3 bases and J by 7 bases; unmatched bases: 3.

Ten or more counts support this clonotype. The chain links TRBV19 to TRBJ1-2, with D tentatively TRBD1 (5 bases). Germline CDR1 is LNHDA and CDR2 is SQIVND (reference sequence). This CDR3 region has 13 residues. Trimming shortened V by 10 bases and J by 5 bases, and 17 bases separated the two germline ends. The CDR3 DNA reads TGTGCCACTCTCCCTTGGGGGGAATATGGCTACACCTTC. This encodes CATLPWGEYGYTF.

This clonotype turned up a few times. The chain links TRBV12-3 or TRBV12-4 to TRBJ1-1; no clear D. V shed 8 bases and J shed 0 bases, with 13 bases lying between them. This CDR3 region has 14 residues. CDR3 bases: TGTGCCAGCTCACGTGGGGATATGAACACTGAAGCTTTCTTT. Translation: CASSRGDMNTEAFF.

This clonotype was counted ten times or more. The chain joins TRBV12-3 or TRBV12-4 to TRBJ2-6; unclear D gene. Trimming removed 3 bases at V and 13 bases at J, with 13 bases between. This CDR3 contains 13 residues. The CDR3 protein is CASSFQPRAVLTF. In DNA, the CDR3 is TGTGCCAGCAGTTTTCAACCCCGCGCAGTCCTGACTTTC.

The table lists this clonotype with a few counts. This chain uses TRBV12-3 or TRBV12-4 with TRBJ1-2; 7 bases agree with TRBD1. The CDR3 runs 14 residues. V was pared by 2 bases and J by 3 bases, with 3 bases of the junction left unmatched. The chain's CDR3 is CASSLSRGDYGYTF. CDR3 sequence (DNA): TGTGCCAGCAGTTTAAGCAGGGGGGACTATGGCTACACCTTC.

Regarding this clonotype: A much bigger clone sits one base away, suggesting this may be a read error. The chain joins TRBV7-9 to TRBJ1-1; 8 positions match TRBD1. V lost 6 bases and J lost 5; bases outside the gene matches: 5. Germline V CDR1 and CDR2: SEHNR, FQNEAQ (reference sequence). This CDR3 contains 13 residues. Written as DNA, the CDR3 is TGTGCCAGCAGGAGACAGGGGAAAACTGAAGCTTTCTTT. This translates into CASRRQGKTEAFF.

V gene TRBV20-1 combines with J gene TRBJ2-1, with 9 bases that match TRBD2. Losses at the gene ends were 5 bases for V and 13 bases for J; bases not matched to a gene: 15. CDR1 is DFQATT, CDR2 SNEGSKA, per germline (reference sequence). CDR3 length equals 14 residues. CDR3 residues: CSAWLTSGEETQFF. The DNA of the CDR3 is TGCAGTGCTTGGTTGACTAGCGGAGAAGAGACCCAGTTCTTC.

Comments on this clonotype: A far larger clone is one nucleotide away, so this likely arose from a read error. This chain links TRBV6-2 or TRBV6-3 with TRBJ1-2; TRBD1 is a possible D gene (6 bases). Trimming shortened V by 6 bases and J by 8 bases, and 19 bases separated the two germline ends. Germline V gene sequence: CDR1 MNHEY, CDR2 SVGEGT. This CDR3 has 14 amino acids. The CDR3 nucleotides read TGTGCCAGCAGCTCGCAGGGGAATCTTGAGGGCTACACCTTC. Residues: CASSSQGNLEGYTF.

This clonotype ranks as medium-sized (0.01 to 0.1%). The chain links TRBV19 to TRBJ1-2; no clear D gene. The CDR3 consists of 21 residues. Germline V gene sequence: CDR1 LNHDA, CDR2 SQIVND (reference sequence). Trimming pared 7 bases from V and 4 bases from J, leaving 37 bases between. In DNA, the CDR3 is TGTGCCAGTACTCCTCCCCCCTCCATCACAGATCCTTTTTACCGGAGCTATGGCTACACCTTC. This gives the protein CASTPPPSITDPFYRSYGYTF.

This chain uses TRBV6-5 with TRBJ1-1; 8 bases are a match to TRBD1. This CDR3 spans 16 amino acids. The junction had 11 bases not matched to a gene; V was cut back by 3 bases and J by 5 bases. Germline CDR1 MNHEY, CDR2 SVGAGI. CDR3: CASSYQGQGAGTEAFF. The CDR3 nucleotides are TGTGCCAGCAGTTATCAAGGACAGGGAGCGGGTACTGAAGCTTTCTTT.

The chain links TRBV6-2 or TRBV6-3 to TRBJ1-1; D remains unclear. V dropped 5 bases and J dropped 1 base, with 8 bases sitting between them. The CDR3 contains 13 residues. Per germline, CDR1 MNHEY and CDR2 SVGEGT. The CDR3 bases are TGTGCCAGCAGTGAGGTTCGGAACACTGAAGCTTTCTTT. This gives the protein CASSEVRNTEAFF.

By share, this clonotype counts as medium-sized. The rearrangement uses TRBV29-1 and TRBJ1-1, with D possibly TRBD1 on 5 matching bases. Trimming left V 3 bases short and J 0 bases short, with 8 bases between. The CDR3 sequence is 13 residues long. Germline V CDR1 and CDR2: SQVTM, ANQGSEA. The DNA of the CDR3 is TGCAGCGTTGAGGGCAGGGTGAACACTGAAGCTTTCTTT. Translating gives CSVEGRVNTEAFF.

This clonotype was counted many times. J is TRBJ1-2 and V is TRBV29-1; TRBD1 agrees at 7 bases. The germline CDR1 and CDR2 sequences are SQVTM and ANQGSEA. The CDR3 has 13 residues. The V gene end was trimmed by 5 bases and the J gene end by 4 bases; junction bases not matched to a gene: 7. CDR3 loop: CSVPGQSSYGYTF. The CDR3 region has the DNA TGCAGCGTTCCGGGACAGAGTAGCTATGGCTACACCTTC. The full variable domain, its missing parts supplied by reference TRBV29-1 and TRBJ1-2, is SAVISQKPSRDICQRGTSLTIQCQVDSQVTMMFWYRQQPGQSLTLIATANQGSEATYESGFVIDKFPISRPNLTFSTLTVSNMSPEDSSIYLCSVPGQSSYGYTFGSGTRLTVV.

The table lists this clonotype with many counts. The CDR3 is CAISGTGGGYEQYF. CDR3 DNA sequence: TGTGCCATCAGTGGGACAGGGGGCGGGTACGAGCAGTACTTC. V and J are TRBV10-3 and TRBJ2-7; 11 bases agree with TRBD1. CDR1 ENHRY and CDR2 SYGVKD come from the germline V gene. The CDR3 covers 14 residues. V shed 4 bases and J 4 bases; nucleotides not matched to a gene: 3.

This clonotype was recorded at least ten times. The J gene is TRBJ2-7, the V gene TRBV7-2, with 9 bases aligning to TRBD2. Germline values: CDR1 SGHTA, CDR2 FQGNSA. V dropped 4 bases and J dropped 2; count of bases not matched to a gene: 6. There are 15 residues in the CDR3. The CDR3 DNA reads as TGTGCCAGCAGCTCAGGGCGGGGGGGAACCTACGAGCAGTACTTC. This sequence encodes CASSSGRGGTYEQYF.

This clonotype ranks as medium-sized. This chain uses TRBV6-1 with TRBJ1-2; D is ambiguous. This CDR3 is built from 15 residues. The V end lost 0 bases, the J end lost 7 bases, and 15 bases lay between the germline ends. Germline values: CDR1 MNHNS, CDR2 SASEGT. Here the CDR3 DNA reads TGTGCCAGCAGTGAAGCGTGGGCCAGCCGTCTTGGCTACACCTTC. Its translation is CASSEAWASRLGYTF.